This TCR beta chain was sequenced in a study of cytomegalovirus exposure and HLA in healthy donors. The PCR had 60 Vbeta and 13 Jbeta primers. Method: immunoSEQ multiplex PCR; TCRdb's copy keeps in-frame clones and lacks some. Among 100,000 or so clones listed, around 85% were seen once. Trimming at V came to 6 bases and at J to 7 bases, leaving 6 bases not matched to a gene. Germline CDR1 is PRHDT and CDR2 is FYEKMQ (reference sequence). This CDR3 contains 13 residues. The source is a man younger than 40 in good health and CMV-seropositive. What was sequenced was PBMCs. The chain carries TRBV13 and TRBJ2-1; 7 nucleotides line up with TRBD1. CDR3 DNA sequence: TGTGCCAGCAGTTTTAGGGGGCGGAATGAGCAGTTCTTC. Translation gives CASSFRGRNEQFF.